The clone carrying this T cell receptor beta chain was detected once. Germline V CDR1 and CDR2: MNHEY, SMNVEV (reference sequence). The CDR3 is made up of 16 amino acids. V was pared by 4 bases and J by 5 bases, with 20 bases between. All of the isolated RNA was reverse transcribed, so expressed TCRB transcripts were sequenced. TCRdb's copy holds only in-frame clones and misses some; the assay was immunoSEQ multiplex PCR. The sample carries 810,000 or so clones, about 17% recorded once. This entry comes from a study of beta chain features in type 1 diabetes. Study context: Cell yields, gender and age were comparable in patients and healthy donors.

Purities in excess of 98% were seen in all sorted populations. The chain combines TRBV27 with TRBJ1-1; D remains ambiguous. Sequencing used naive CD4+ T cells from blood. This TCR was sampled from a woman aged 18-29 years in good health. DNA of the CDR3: TGTGCCAGCAGTTCCTCACTTACCGGGAGGTGGACTGAAGCTTTCTTT. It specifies CASSSSLTGRWTEAFF.